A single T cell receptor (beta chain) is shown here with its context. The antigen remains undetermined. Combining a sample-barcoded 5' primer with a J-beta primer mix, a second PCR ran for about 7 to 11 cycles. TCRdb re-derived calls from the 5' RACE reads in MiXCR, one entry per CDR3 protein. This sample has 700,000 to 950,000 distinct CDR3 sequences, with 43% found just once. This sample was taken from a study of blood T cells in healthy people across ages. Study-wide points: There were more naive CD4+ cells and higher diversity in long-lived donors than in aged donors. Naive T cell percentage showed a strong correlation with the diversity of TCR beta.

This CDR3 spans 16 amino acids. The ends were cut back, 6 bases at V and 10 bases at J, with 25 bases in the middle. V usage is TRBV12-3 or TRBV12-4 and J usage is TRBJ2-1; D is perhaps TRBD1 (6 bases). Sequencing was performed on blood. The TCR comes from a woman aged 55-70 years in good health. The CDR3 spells CASSFMAGDHSYEQFF. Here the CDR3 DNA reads TGTGCCAGCAGCTTCATGGCAGGGGACCACTCCTACGAGCAGTTCTTC.